The 3 T cell receptor beta chains below all came from one sample that was sequenced in a study of T cells after yellow fever vaccination. TCRdb reanalysed the 5' RACE reads using MiXCR and keeps one entry per CDR3 protein. The table has 500,000 to 650,000 distinct CDR3 sequences, less than 20% seen once. The material sequenced was PBMCs, taken around 5 days after the first yellow fever vaccination. These TCRs come from a man between 18 and 35 years old who received the YFV17D yellow fever vaccine.

The rearrangement joins TRBV29-1 to TRBJ2-3; no clear D gene. CDR3 length: 14 amino acids. V lost 3 bases and J 5 bases, leaving 15 bases between the germline ends. CDR1 and CDR2 from the germline V gene are SQVTM and ANQGSEA. The CDR3 here is CSVDTTIKGDTQYF. The CDR3 nucleotides are TGCAGCGTTGACACTACGATAAAGGGAGATACGCAGTATTTT.

This clonotype occurred once. V usage is TRBV10-3 and J usage is TRBJ2-7, with 12 nucleotides matching TRBD1. The CDR3 totals 13 residues. V lost 8 bases and J lost 5; bases outside the gene matches: 4. Germline V gives CDR1 ENHRY, CDR2 SYGVKD. The CDR3 sequence: CAIGTGGENEQYF. The DNA for the CDR3 is TGTGCCATCGGGACAGGGGGCGAAAACGAGCAGTACTTC.

At least ten counts were recorded for this clonotype. This sequence joins TRBV30 and TRBJ2-1; D gene ambiguous. CDR1 and CDR2 (germline): GTSNPN, SVGIG (reference sequence). The CDR3 covers 11 residues. V was shortened by 8 bases and J by 8 bases, with 13 bases between the two germline ends. The DNA of the CDR3 is TGTGCCGCCTCCTGGGTGGATGAGCAGTTCTTC. It is translated as CAASWVDEQFF.